Following are 29 T cell receptor beta chains from one sample sequenced in a study of blood T cells in healthy people across ages. Combining a sample-barcoded 5' primer with a J-beta primer mix, a second PCR ran for 7 to 11 cycles. Using its own MiXCR run on the 5' RACE reads, TCRdb lists one record per CDR3 protein. The data show approximately 1,000,000 distinct CDR3 sequences, more than 30% seen once. The source material was blood. The receptor set was obtained from a man between 18 and 29 years old in good health.

This clonotype was counted a few times. The chain links TRBV28 to TRBJ2-1; 9 bases map to TRBD1. Germline-derived CDR1 and CDR2 are MDHEN and SYDVKM. The CDR3 runs 16 residues. V dropped 7 bases and J dropped 4; count of bases not matched to a gene: 11. Written as DNA, the CDR3 is TGTGCCAGCACCTCAAGGAGCGGACAGGGGTACAATGAGCAGTTCTTC. Its translation: CASTSRSGQGYNEQFF.

The chain is built from TRBV12-3 or TRBV12-4 and TRBJ1-5; 8 bases align to TRBD1. V lost 3 bases and J lost 6; bases outside the gene matches: 7. This CDR3 is 15 amino acids long. In nucleotides, the CDR3 is TGTGCCAGCAGTTTCGGGACAGGCGAGAGTCAGCCCCAGCATTTT. Amino acids: CASSFGTGESQPQHF.

The rearrangement links TRBV7-2 to TRBJ2-5; D is possibly TRBD1 (5 bases). Germline V lookup: CDR1 SGHTA, CDR2 FQGNSA. The CDR3 spans 14 residues. V lost 3 bases and J 5 bases, leaving 13 bases between the germline ends. The CDR3, as DNA: TGTGCCAGCAGCTTTTTTTGGGGCTCGGAGACCCAGTACTTC. It is translated as CASSFFWGSETQYF.

The J gene is TRBJ2-7, the V gene TRBV11-2, with TRBD1 matching over 9 bases. J was trimmed by 5 bases and V by 1 base; bases with no gene match: 3. CDR3 length: 14 residues. In germline, CDR1 is SGHAT, CDR2 FQNNGV. The CDR3 DNA follows: TGTGCCAGCAGCTTAGCTAACAGGGGGCACGAGCAGTACTTC. This sequence encodes CASSLANRGHEQYF.

This clonotype was counted many times. This chain links TRBV5-1 with TRBJ2-7, with 10 bases aligning to TRBD2. This CDR3 spans 13 amino acids. The ends lost 3 bases at V and 4 bases at J; junction bases unmatched: 1. Germline V gene lookup returns CDR1 SGHRS and CDR2 YFSETQ. CDR3 DNA: TGCGCCAGCAGCTGGACTAGCGGATACGAGCAGTACTTC. Translating it yields CASSWTSGYEQYF.

The CDR3 nucleotides are TGTGCCAGCAGCTTAGGGACCGGGACAGAGTCCTACGAGCAGTACTTC. Its translation is CASSLGTGTESYEQYF. The chain employs TRBV11-2 and TRBJ2-7; 7 positions match TRBD1. V was clipped by 1 base and J by 1 base; unmatched bases: 7. Per germline, CDR1 SGHAT and CDR2 FQNNGV. The CDR3 length is 16 residues.

This clonotype was detected a few times. The chain is built from TRBV12-3 or TRBV12-4 and TRBJ2-5; D perhaps matches TRBD1 (5 bases). V lost 1 base and J 7 bases, leaving 10 bases between the germline ends. There are 13 residues in the CDR3. Here the CDR3 DNA reads TGTGCCAGCAGTTTAGGAGACCAGGGGACCCAGTACTTC. Its protein product is CASSLGDQGTQYF.

This clonotype was detected a few times. This chain connects TRBV11-2 to TRBJ2-1; D perhaps matches TRBD2 (6 bases). Germline-derived CDR1 and CDR2 are SGHAT and FQNNGV. V lost 5 bases and J lost 10, with 15 bases in between. This CDR3 is built from 13 residues. Here the CDR3 DNA reads TGTGCCAGCAGCCTGGAGGGGCTCCGGGAGCAGTTCTTC. It codes for CASSLEGLREQFF.

V gene TRBV7-2 combines with J gene TRBJ2-5; 7 bases match TRBD2. TRBJ2-7 explains the end of the DNA better; the J call may be wrong. Germline V gene data show CDR1 as SGHTA and CDR2 as FQGNSA. The CDR3 is 13 residues long. The CDR3 coding sequence is TGTGCCAGCAGCCGTTTGGCGGGGGACGAGCAGTACTTC. Protein sequence: CASSRLAGDEQYF.

This chain uses TRBV25-1 with TRBJ2-3; D is uncertain. Trimming pared 2 bases from V and 0 bases from J, leaving 15 bases between. CDR1 and CDR2 from the germline V gene are MGHDK and SYGVNS. The CDR3 runs to 17 residues. Here the CDR3 DNA reads TGTGCCAGCAGTGAAGGGTTGAATGGGGAAAGCACAGATACGCAGTATTTT. Amino acids: CASSEGLNGESTDTQYF.

There are a few counts of this clonotype. The chain links TRBV5-1 to TRBJ1-1; no reliable D call. Trimming removed 0 bases at V and 1 base at J, with 10 bases between. Germline V gives CDR1 SGHRS, CDR2 YFSETQ. The CDR3 loop spans 15 amino acids. CDR3 in DNA: TGCGCCAGCAGCTTGGGGGCAGAGCAGAACACTGAAGCTTTCTTT. Translated: CASSLGAEQNTEAFF.

Details on this clonotype: Its ends do not fully match the called genes, so a read error is possible. This chain uses TRBV4-1 with TRBJ2-3, with 7 bases lining up with TRBD1. Germline CDR1 is MGHRA and CDR2 is YSYEKL. There are 14 residues in the CDR3. This chain's CDR3 is CASSQLQGKDTRYF. In DNA form, the CDR3 reads TGCGCCAGCAGCCAACTACAGGGGAAAGATACGCGGTATTTT.

V is TRBV2 and J is TRBJ1-6; D is unclear. V dropped 5 bases and J dropped 2 bases, with 7 bases sitting between them. The CDR3 runs 14 residues. Germline values: CDR1 SNHLY, CDR2 FYNNEI. CDR3 residues: CASSRRPYNSPLHF. CDR3 nucleotide sequence: TGTGCCAGCAGTAGGCGGCCCTATAATTCACCCCTCCACTTT.

The chain employs TRBV12-3 or TRBV12-4 and TRBJ1-5; D unresolved. The CDR3 is 13 amino acids. Trimming shortened V by 3 bases and J by 7 bases, and 10 bases separated the two germline ends. The CDR3 here is CASSLTSSQPQHF. CDR3 DNA: TGTGCCAGCAGTTTGACGTCTTCGCAGCCCCAGCATTTT.

The CDR3 spells CSARDIGVAGNTIYF. The CDR3 DNA sequence: TGCAGTGCTAGAGATATCGGGGTCGCTGGAAACACCATATATTTT. V usage is TRBV20-1 and J usage is TRBJ1-3; D uncertain. The CDR3 contains 15 residues. The germline CDR1 and CDR2 sequences are DFQATT and SNEGSKA (reference sequence). The V and J ends lost 0 bases and 2 bases respectively, with 11 bases between them.

In the case of this clonotype: A much larger clone differs from this one at a single base, so this may be a read error. The chain recombines TRBV4-2 with TRBJ2-4; a weak D match, TRBD2 (5 bases). The J call may be wrong; the DNA end is better matched by TRBJ2-7. Per germline, CDR1 LGHNA and CDR2 YNFKEQ. This CDR3 has 14 residues. The CDR3 DNA reads as TGTGCCAGCAGCCAAGTCCTAGCTTCCTGCGAGCAGTACTTC. It translates to CASSQVLASCEQYF.

This clonotype has just a few counts. This chain uses TRBV7-2 with TRBJ1-5; D unclear. Trimming cost V 4 bases and J 0 bases, with 16 bases left between them. Per germline, CDR1 SGHTA and CDR2 FQGNSA. The CDR3 consists of 17 residues. As DNA, the CDR3 is TGTGCCAGCAGCTCAAAAGACCTGGGTCATAGCAATCAGCCCCAGCATTTT. This translates into CASSSKDLGHSNQPQHF.

The J gene is TRBJ2-3, the V gene TRBV4-1; TRBD1 might be the D (6 bases). CDR3 length equals 16 residues. The V end was cut by 4 bases, the J end by 3 bases, with 17 bases between. Germline V CDR1 and CDR2: MGHRA, YSYEKL. CDR3 loop: CASSPGAGESTDTQYF. Here the CDR3 DNA reads TGCGCCAGCAGCCCCGGGGCAGGGGAGTCGACAGATACGCAGTATTTT.

This chain connects TRBV3-1 to TRBJ2-1, with D tentatively TRBD2 (6 bases). CDR3 size: 15 residues. Looked up from germline, CDR1 is LGHDT and CDR2 is YNNKEL (reference sequence). The ends were cut back, 2 bases at V and 4 bases at J, with 12 bases in the middle. CDR3: CASSQRLGTYNEQFF. CDR3 sequence (DNA): TGTGCCAGCAGCCAAAGACTAGGAACATACAATGAGCAGTTCTTC.

The rearrangement joins TRBV6-2 or TRBV6-3 to TRBJ1-5; weak D call: TRBD1 (6 bases). This CDR3 has 13 amino acids. Trimming stripped 7 bases from V and 11 bases from J, with 18 bases between. The germline V gene has CDR1 MNHEY and CDR2 SVGEGT. CDR3 nucleotide sequence: TGTGCCAGCACCATCCCGGGGGCGCGGGCCCAGCATTTT. Protein: CASTIPGARAQHF.

The gene calls are TRBV15 and TRBJ2-3, with TRBD2 as a possible D gene (6 bases). V was cut by 11 bases and J by 1 base, with 13 bases left in between. Germline CDR1 is LNHNV and CDR2 is YYDKDF (reference sequence). This CDR3 contains 13 residues. CDR3 nucleotides: TGTGCCGCGAGACCGGGGGGCACAGATACGCAGTATTTT. Translating gives CAARPGGTDTQYF. Using reference TRBV15 and TRBJ2-3 for the parts outside the CDR3, the full variable domain is DAMVIQNPRYQVTQFGKPVTLSCSQTLNHNVMYWYQQKSSQAPKLLFHYYDKDFNNEADTPDNFQSRRPNTSFCFLDIRSPGLGDTAMYLCAARPGGTDTQYFGPGTRLTVL.

The rearrangement links TRBV7-9 to TRBJ2-1, with D perhaps TRBD1 (6 bases). The J call may not be correct, given that the DNA end is closer to TRBJ2-7. Germline-derived CDR1 and CDR2 are SEHNR and FQNEAQ (reference sequence). The CDR3 length is 16 residues. As DNA, the CDR3 is TGTGCCAGCACCGAACCTAGGGGGAGCTCCTACAATGAGCAGTACTTC. Protein product: CASTEPRGSSYNEQYF.

The table lists this clonotype with many counts. The CDR3 DNA is TGTGCCAGCAGTTATTTCTCCTCTTCCTACAATGAGCAGTTCTTC. It yields the protein CASSYFSSSYNEQFF. The J gene is TRBJ2-1, the V gene TRBV6-2 or TRBV6-3; D gene unclear. In germline, CDR1 is MNHEY, CDR2 SVGEGT. Trimming cost V 3 bases and J 1 base, with 10 bases left between them. This CDR3 contains 15 residues.

The rearrangement joins TRBV6-2 or TRBV6-3 to TRBJ2-7; D may be TRBD1 or TRBD2 (5 bases each). This CDR3 region has 15 residues. Germline V gene lookup returns CDR1 MNHEY and CDR2 SVGEGT. The germline V and J ends were trimmed by 2 bases and 3 bases, with 14 bases remaining between them. The CDR3 sequence is CASSYDRDPIYEQYF. In DNA form, the CDR3 reads TGTGCCAGCAGTTACGATCGGGACCCGATCTACGAGCAGTACTTC.

The chain has TRBV9 and TRBJ1-2; D possibly corresponds to TRBD1 (5 bases). CDR1 and CDR2 from the germline V gene are SGDLS and YYNGEE. CDR3 length: 15 amino acids. Trimming removed 5 bases at V and 4 bases at J, with 18 bases between. CDR3 sequence reads: CASSLKSGTGYGYTF. The CDR3 nucleotides read TGTGCCAGCAGTCTTAAATCCGGGACGGGCTATGGCTACACCTTC.

The chain joins TRBV4-1 to TRBJ1-6; 11 bases are shared with TRBD1. CDR1 is MGHRA, CDR2 YSYEKL, per germline. The V gene end was trimmed by 5 bases and the J gene end by 1 base; junction bases not matched to a gene: 7. The CDR3 has 18 residues. DNA of the CDR3: TGCGCCAGCAGCATAAGGGGACAGGGGGTGTCCTATAATTCACCCCTCCACTTT. It specifies CASSIRGQGVSYNSPLHF.

The chain is built from TRBV14 and TRBJ1-5; the D is unclear. CDR3 size: 13 residues. The V and J ends lost 0 bases and 7 bases respectively, with 7 bases between them. Per germline, CDR1 SGHDN and CDR2 FVKESK. CDR3: CASSQDMAQPQHF. The CDR3, as DNA: TGTGCCAGCAGCCAAGATATGGCGCAGCCCCAGCATTTT.

This clonotype turned up a few times. The chain carries TRBV27 and TRBJ2-3; 11 bases are shared with TRBD2. In germline, CDR1 is MNHEY, CDR2 SMNVEV (reference sequence). V lost 5 bases to trimming and J lost 1 base; unmatched junction nucleotides: 5. The CDR3 is 16 residues long. In DNA, the CDR3 is TGTGCCAGCAGTCCCTTGGGACTAGCGGGCACAGATACGCAGTATTTT. Its protein is CASSPLGLAGTDTQYF.

The V gene is TRBV14, the J gene TRBJ2-1; D possibly corresponds to TRBD2 (5 bases). The germline V and J ends were trimmed by 4 bases and 7 bases, with 20 bases remaining between them. This CDR3 is built from 16 residues. Germline V gives CDR1 SGHDN, CDR2 FVKESK. The CDR3 region has the DNA TGTGCCAGCAGCCCCCTCGGGGTGGGGAATCAGAATGAGCAGTTCTTC. It encodes CASSPLGVGNQNEQFF.